These T cell receptor beta chains were read from a single sample in a study of Ad26.COV2.S vaccination and SARS-CoV-2 variants. Assay: immunoSEQ multiplex PCR; the TCRdb copy retains only in-frame clones and omits some. The sample includes approximately 460,000 clones, 80% to 90% of them seen just once. The sequencing here drew on peripheral blood, taken in a trial of Ad26.COV2.S vaccine versus placebo. The receptors here all came from a person between 18 and 59 years old who received the Ad26.COV2.S COVID-19 vaccine or a placebo. Each CDR3 is given with its conserved first and last residue. D genes are given only for firm matches. The size field is filled for only some rows; it gives once, few, many or a size class.

abundance | d_gene | j_gene | v_gene | CDR3nt | CDR3aa
. | TRBD1 | TRBJ1-2 | TRBV28 | TGTGCCAGCAGCCCCGACAGGGAGGGAGCTAACTATGGCTACACCTTC | CASSPDREGANYGYTF
. | . | TRBJ2-7 | TRBV7-9 | TGTGCCAGCAGCTTCCTGCAGGGGGGCGTCGGGCAGTACTTC | CASSFLQGGVGQYF
once | . | TRBJ2-5 | TRBV14 | TGTGCCAGCAGCCAAGATTTTGCGGGAACCTTTTCGGCCCAGTACTTC | CASSQDFAGTFSAQYF
. | . | TRBJ1-3 | TRBV27 | TGTGCCAGCAGTTTGTCCGCCACCGGGAACACCATATATTTT | CASSLSATGNTIYF
. | TRBD2 | TRBJ2-2 | TRBV24-1 | TGTGCCACCAGTGATCCTCCGGGACTAGCGGGAGGTGGGGAGCTGTTTTTT | CATSDPPGLAGGGELFF
. | . | TRBJ2-5 | TRBV5-1 | TGCGCCAGCAGGCTAAGAGGCGTACAAGAGACCCAGTACTTC | CASRLRGVQETQYF
few | TRBD2 | TRBJ2-1 | TRBV6-6 | TGTGCCAGCTTTAGCGGGGGGCTCATACTCGATGAGCAGTTCTTC | CASFSGGLILDEQFF
. | . | TRBJ1-2 | TRBV30 | TGTGCCTGGAGTGTATGGCAGGGTGGTGGCTACACCTTC | CAWSVWQGGGYTF
once | . | TRBJ1-4 | TRBV7-9 | TGTGCCAGCAGCTTAGAACCAAACCAACTGTTTTTT | CASSLEPNQLFF
. | . | TRBJ2-1 | TRBV6-2/TRBV6-3 | TGTGCCAGCAGTCTGGGGGCCCAGGAGTTCTTC | CASSLGAQEFF
. | . | TRBJ1-4 | TRBV6-5 | TGTGCCAGCAGGGCCCGATGGGGGGGTGAAAAACTGTTTTTT | CASRARWGGEKLFF
. | . | TRBJ1-2 | TRBV5-1 | TGCGCCAGCAGAGTCGGGACCGGGGGCGGCCCCTATGGCTACACCTTC | CASRVGTGGGPYGYTF
. | TRBD1 | TRBJ1-4 | TRBV5-1 | TGCGCCAGCAGCTTTGTGTCAGGGGGCGCGTATGAAAAACTGTTTTTT | CASSFVSGGAYEKLFF
. | TRBD1 | TRBJ1-2 | TRBV2 | TGTGCCAGCAACCTACTAGACAGGGCTTCTAACTATGGCTACACCTTC | CASNLLDRASNYGYTF
. | . | TRBJ2-1 | TRBV9 | TGTGCCAGCAGCGTAGCGGGAGCCCCCCACAATGAGCAGTTCTTC | CASSVAGAPHNEQFF
. | TRBD2 | TRBJ2-1 | TRBV14 | TGTGCCAGCAGTCCCGTTCCAGCGGGAGTAAATGAGCAGTTCTTC | CASSPVPAGVNEQFF
. | . | TRBJ2-1 | TRBV3-1/TRBV3-2 | TGTGCCAGCAGCCAAGATTTCACCGGACTTCAGCACAATGAGCAGTTCTTC | CASSQDFTGLQHNEQFF
. | . | TRBJ2-7 | TRBV5-5 | TGTGCCAGCAGCTCCCGATCTCCCTACGAGCAGTACTTC | CASSSRSPYEQYF
. | TRBD1 | TRBJ1-2 | TRBV27 | TGTGCCAGCAGCCTCCGAGGACAGGGATGGAATGGCTACACCTTC | CASSLRGQGWNGYTF
. | . | TRBJ1-2 | TRBV6-2/TRBV6-3 | TGTGCCAGCAGTCCACCTTACGGAGGGAGAGGCTATGGCTACACCTTC | CASSPPYGGRGYGYTF
. | . | TRBJ2-1 | TRBV15 | TGTGCCACCAGCAGGGCCAGGCATGAGCAGTTCTTC | CATSRARHEQFF
. | TRBD1 | TRBJ1-2 | TRBV29-1 | TGCAGCGTTGAAGAGGACAGGAGCTATGGCTACACCTTC | CSVEEDRSYGYTF
once | . | TRBJ2-3 | TRBV29-1 | TGCAGCGTTGGGGATTTTTGGGGAGATACGCAGTATTTT | CSVGDFWGDTQYF
. | . | TRBJ2-6 | TRBV7-8 | TGTGCCAGCAGCCCCCCCACGGGCTCTGGGGCCAACGTCCTGACTTTC | CASSPPTGSGANVLTF
. | . | TRBJ2-7 | TRBV7-6 | TGTGCCAGCAGCTTAGCAACTTCCACCTACGAGCAGTACTTC | CASSLATSTYEQYF
. | TRBD2 | TRBJ2-1 | TRBV27 | TGTGCCAGCAGTTCAGGACTAGCGGCCTACAATGAGCAGTTCTTC | CASSSGLAAYNEQFF
. | . | TRBJ2-2 | TRBV19 | TGTGCCAGTAATACCCCACGTAGGGGAGCGAACACCGGGGAGCTGTTTTTT | CASNTPRRGANTGELFF
. | . | TRBJ1-4 | TRBV7-9 | TGTGCCAGCAGCTTGATCCAGGGAACTAATGAAAAACTGTTTTTT | CASSLIQGTNEKLFF
. | . | TRBJ1-1 | TRBV11-2 | TGTGCCAGCAGCCCCTCAACAGCTGAAGCTTTCTTT | CASSPSTAEAFF
. | . | TRBJ2-5 | TRBV7-2 | TGTGCCAGCAGCTTAAAGGAAGGAACTGCCGCAGAGACCCAGTACTTC | CASSLKEGTAAETQYF
. | . | TRBJ2-1 | TRBV25-1 | TGTGCCAGCCTCCTTTCCAATGAGCAGTTCTTC | CASLLSNEQFF
. | TRBD1 | TRBJ2-7 | TRBV20-1 | TGCAGCCCGGGACAGGGAAACGAGCAGTACTTC | CSPGQGNEQYF
. | . | TRBJ2-3 | TRBV14 | TGTGCCAGCAGCCAAGATATAGGGACTAGCACAGATACGCAGTATTTT | CASSQDIGTSTDTQYF
. | TRBD1 | TRBJ2-3 | TRBV5-1 | TGCGCTACCCGGGACAGGGGTCTTCAGGGTTTGTTGGCAGATACGCAGTATTTT | CATRDRGLQGLLADTQYF
. | . | TRBJ1-4 | TRBV7-6 | TGTGCCAGCAGCTTAGGAGTTGCAACTAATGAAAAACTGTTTTTT | CASSLGVATNEKLFF
. | . | TRBJ2-1 | TRBV5-1 | TGCGCCAGCAGCGGGGGACAAAGGGGAAATGAGCAGTTCTTC | CASSGGQRGNEQFF
. | . | TRBJ1-3 | TRBV5-1 | TGCGCCAGCAGCTTAGAAGGGGAGGGAAACACCATATATTTT | CASSLEGEGNTIYF
few | . | TRBJ1-5 | TRBV7-6 | TGTGCCAGCAGCTCACGCAAAGGGAATAGCAATCAGCCCCAGCATTTT | CASSSRKGNSNQPQHF